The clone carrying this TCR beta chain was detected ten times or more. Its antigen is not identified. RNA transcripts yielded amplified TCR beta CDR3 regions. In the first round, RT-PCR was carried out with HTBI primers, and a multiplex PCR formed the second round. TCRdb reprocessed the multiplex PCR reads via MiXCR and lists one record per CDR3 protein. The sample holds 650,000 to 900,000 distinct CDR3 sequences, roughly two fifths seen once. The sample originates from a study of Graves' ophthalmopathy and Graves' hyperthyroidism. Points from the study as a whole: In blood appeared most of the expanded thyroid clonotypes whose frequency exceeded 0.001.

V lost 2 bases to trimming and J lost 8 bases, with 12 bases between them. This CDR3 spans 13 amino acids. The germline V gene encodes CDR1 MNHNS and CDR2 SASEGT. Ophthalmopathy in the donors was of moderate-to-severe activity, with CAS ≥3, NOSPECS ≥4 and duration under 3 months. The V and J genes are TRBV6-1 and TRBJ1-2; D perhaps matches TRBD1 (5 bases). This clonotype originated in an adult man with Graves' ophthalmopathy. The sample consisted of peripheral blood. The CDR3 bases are TGTGCCAGCAGTGAATTTCTGGGGGACGGCTACACCTTC. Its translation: CASSEFLGDGYTF.